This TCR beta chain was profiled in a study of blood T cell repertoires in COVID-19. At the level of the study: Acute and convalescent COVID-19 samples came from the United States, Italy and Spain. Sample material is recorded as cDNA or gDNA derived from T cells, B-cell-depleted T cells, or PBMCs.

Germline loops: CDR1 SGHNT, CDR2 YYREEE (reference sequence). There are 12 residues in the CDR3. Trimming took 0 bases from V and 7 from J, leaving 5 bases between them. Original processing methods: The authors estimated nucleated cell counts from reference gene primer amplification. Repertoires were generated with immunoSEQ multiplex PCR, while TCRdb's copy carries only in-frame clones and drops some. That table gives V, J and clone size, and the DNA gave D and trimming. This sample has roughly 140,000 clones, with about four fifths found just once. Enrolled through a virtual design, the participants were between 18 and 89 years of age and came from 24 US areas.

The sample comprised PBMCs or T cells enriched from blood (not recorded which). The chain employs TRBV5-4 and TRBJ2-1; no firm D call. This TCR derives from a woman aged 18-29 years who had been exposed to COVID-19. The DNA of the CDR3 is TGTGCCAGCAGCTTGGCCAGGAATGAGCAGTTCTTC. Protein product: CASSLARNEQFF.